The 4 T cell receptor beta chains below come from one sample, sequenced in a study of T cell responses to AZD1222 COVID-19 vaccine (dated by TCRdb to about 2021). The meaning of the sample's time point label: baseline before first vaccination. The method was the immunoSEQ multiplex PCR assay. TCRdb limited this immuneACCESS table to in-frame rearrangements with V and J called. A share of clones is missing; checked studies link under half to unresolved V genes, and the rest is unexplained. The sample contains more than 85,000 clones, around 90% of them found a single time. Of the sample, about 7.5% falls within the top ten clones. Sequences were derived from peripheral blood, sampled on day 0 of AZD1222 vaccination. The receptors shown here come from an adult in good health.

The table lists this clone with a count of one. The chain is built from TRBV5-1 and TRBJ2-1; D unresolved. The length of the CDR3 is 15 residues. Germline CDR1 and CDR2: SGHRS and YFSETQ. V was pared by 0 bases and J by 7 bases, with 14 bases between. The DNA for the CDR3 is TGCGCCAGCAGCTTGGGGATCGGTACTTTGAATGAGCAGTTCTTC. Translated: CASSLGIGTLNEQFF. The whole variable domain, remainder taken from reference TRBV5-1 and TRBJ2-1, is KAGVTQTPRYLIKTRGQQVTLSCSPISGHRSVSWYQQTPGQGLQFLFEYFSETQRNKGNFPGRFSGRQFSNSRSEMNVSTLELGDSALYLCASSLGIGTLNEQFFGPGTRLTVL.

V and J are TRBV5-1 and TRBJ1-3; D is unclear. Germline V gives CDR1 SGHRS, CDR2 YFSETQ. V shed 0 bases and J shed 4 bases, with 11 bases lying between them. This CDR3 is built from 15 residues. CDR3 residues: CASSLDGFPGNTIYF. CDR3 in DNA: TGCGCCAGCAGCTTGGACGGATTCCCAGGAAACACCATATATTTT.

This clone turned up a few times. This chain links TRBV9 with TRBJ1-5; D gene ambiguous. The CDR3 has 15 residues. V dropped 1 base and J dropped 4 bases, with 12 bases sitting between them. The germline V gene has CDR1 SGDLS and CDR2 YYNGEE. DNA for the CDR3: TGTGCCAGCAGCGTAACGGCCACCCCTAATCAGCCCCAGCATTTT. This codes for CASSVTATPNQPQHF.

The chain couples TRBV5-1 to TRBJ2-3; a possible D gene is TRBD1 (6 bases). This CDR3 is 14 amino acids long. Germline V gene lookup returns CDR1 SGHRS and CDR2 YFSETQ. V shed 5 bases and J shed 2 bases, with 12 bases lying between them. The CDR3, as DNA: TGCGCCAGCAGTCCAGGGGCCCTCACAGATACGCAGTATTTT. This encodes CASSPGALTDTQYF. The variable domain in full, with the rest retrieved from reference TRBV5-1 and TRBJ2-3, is KAGVTQTPRYLIKTRGQQVTLSCSPISGHRSVSWYQQTPGQGLQFLFEYFSETQRNKGNFPGRFSGRQFSNSRSEMNVSTLELGDSALYLCASSPGALTDTQYFGPGTRLTVL.